What follows are 27 T cell receptor beta chains derived from one specimen sequenced in a study of PD-1 blockade in classical Hodgkin lymphoma (dated by TCRdb to 2018 to 2021). The protocol used for the library was the immunoSEQ multiplex PCR assay. Entries here come from immuneACCESS through TCRdb and include only in-frame sequences with V and J called. Some clones fail to appear in such tables; in the studies checked, an unresolved V gene covers under half of the shortfall, and the cause of the remainder is unknown. In this sample the table shows roughly 7,900 clones, approximately 80% of which occur a single time. The top ten constitute 45% of the sample. The label giving this sample's time point can be read as: cycle 4 day 1 (C4D1), after less than 7 weeks of nivolumab. Every trial patient had relapsed following autologous stem cell transplantation, and prior brentuximab vedotin exposure was what differed among cohorts A, B and C.

The material sequenced was peripheral blood mononuclear cells (PBMCs), taken before the fourth cycle of nivolumab. Receptor source: a human donor with classical Hodgkin lymphoma.

This clone has a single count. For the CDR3, the DNA is TGCGCCAGCAGCCAAGATGTGGGGCGTGAAAAACTGTTTTTT. Its protein is CASSQDVGREKLFF. This rearrangement joins TRBV4-1 to TRBJ1-4; TRBD1 might be the D (5 bases). Germline V lookup: CDR1 MGHRA, CDR2 YSYEKL. The CDR3 loop spans 14 amino acids. Trimming pared 0 bases from V and 7 bases from J, leaving 9 bases between.

V is TRBV18 and J is TRBJ2-7; no reliable D call. V lost 3 bases to trimming and J lost 3 bases, with 9 bases between them. CDR1 KGHSH and CDR2 LQKENI come from the germline V gene. This CDR3 has 13 amino acids. The CDR3 is CASSPGESYEQYF. In DNA form, the CDR3 reads TGTGCCAGCTCACCGGGTGAGAGCTACGAGCAGTACTTC.

The chain is built from TRBV5-4 and TRBJ2-6; D unresolved. This CDR3 region has 15 residues. Germline V gene data show CDR1 as SGHNT and CDR2 as YYREEE (reference sequence). V shed 3 bases and J shed 0 bases, with 7 bases lying between them. CDR3 DNA: TGTGCCAGCAGCTCAGAGCACTCTGGGGCCAACGTCCTGACTTTC. Its translation is CASSSEHSGANVLTF.

This clone counts as medium-sized. J is TRBJ2-7 and V is TRBV6-1, with D unresolved. Looked up from germline, CDR1 is MNHNS and CDR2 is SASEGT. V lost 1 base, J lost 3 bases, and 10 bases lay in between. CDR3 length: 14 residues. CDR3 sequence (DNA): TGTGCCAGCAGTGAAGGCGGATTCGTCTACGAGCAGTACTTC. Translated, it gives CASSEGGFVYEQYF.

This sequence joins TRBV6-5 and TRBJ1-2; 7 bases fit TRBD1. Trimming cost V 5 bases and J 6 bases; bases outside gene matches: 9. Germline lookup yields CDR1 MNHEY and CDR2 SVGAGI. The CDR3 consists of 14 residues. The CDR3: CASSTRQGIHGYTF. CDR3 nucleotides: TGTGCCAGCAGTACTCGACAGGGTATACATGGCTACACCTTC.

This clone has more than one count but fewer than ten. The gene calls are TRBV18 and TRBJ1-2; 7 positions agree with TRBD1. V lost 6 bases, J lost 1 base, and 5 bases stayed unmatched. This CDR3 is built from 14 residues. Germline loops: CDR1 KGHSH, CDR2 LQKENI. CDR3 nucleotide sequence: TGTGCCAGCTCCCCGACAGGGATTAACTATGGCTACACCTTC. As protein: CASSPTGINYGYTF.

In this sample, this clone turned up once. This sequence joins TRBV28 and TRBJ2-7, with TRBD2 matching 8 bases. Per the germline V gene, CDR1 is MDHEN and CDR2 is SYDVKM. CDR3 length equals 15 residues. V shed 2 bases, J shed 3 bases, and the junction held 6 bases outside the gene matches. CDR3 residues: CASSLPPGTSYEQYF. The CDR3 region has the DNA TGTGCCAGCAGTTTACCGCCCGGGACTAGCTACGAGCAGTACTTC.

The chain is built from TRBV6-6 and TRBJ2-1, with 8 bases aligning to TRBD2. This CDR3 region has 14 residues. CDR1 is MNHNY and CDR2 is SVGAGI in the germline V gene (reference sequence). Trimming took 8 bases from V and 7 from J; bases not matched to a gene: 10. This chain's CDR3 is CASGPAGLGNEQFF. CDR3 nucleotides: TGTGCCAGCGGTCCGGCGGGACTAGGGAATGAGCAGTTCTTC.

This clone appeared a single time. The chain carries TRBV28 and TRBJ1-1; a possible D gene is TRBD1 (5 bases). Trimming took 3 bases from V and 10 from J, leaving 12 bases between them. Germline CDR1 MDHEN, CDR2 SYDVKM. The CDR3 extends over 12 amino acids. As DNA, the CDR3 is TGTGCCAGCAGTTTGCTTCAGGGTACAGCTTTCTTT. Translating gives CASSLLQGTAFF.

The genes are TRBV5-1 and TRBJ2-5; either TRBD1 or TRBD2 may supply D (5 bases each). V was shortened by 4 bases and J by 0 bases, with 13 bases between the two germline ends. Germline V gives CDR1 SGHRS, CDR2 YFSETQ. The CDR3 consists of 15 residues. CDR3 loop: CASSVGPPNQETQYF. CDR3 bases: TGCGCCAGCAGCGTGGGACCGCCTAACCAAGAGACCCAGTACTTC.

The V gene is TRBV9, the J gene TRBJ2-2; 10 nucleotides match TRBD2. The V gene's germline CDR1 is SGDLS and CDR2 YYNGEE. Trimming cost V 1 base and J 7 bases; bases outside gene matches: 7. CDR3 length: 16 amino acids. In DNA form, the CDR3 reads TGTGCCAGCAGCGTACGGGGGACTAGCGTCGGCGGGGAGCTGTTTTTT. This translates into CASSVRGTSVGGELFF.

The rearrangement links TRBV21-1 to TRBJ1-1; TRBD1 is the table's D call, not checked against the DNA. TRBV21-1 is classified as a pseudogene. The CDR3 totals 15 residues. For the CDR3, the DNA is TGTGCCAGCAGCAAACTACGGACAGGGGACACTGAAGCTTTCTTT. Translated, it gives CASSKLRTGDTEAFF.

V gene TRBV2 combines with J gene TRBJ1-1; D gene unclear. CDR3 size: 13 residues. In germline, CDR1 is SNHLY, CDR2 FYNNEI. Between the trimmed V and J ends, which lost 4 bases and 0 bases, there was a span of 6 bases. The CDR3 DNA sequence: TGTGCCAGCAGTGTTGCGGTGAACACTGAAGCTTTCTTT. Translated: CASSVAVNTEAFF.

The chain links TRBV5-1 to TRBJ2-5, with a tentative D call TRBD1 (6 bases). CDR1 is SGHRS and CDR2 is YFSETQ in the germline V gene. Trimming stripped 5 bases from V and 5 bases from J, with 13 bases between. The CDR3 totals 13 residues. CDR3 loop: CASRPGAGETQYF. For the CDR3, the DNA is TGCGCCAGCAGGCCAGGGGCAGGGGAGACCCAGTACTTC.

CDR3 in DNA: TGTGCCAGCAGTTACTCGATCGGGGCCGGGGAGCTGTTTTTT. Amino acids: CASSYSIGAGELFF. The rearrangement links TRBV6-5 to TRBJ2-2; weak D call: TRBD2 (5 bases). The germline V and J ends were trimmed by 0 bases and 6 bases, with 8 bases remaining between them. The germline gives CDR1 MNHEY, CDR2 SVGAGI. The CDR3 spans 14 residues.

The rearrangement joins TRBV7-9 to TRBJ2-1; TRBD1 matches 9 bases. Germline CDR1 is SEHNR and CDR2 is FQNEAQ (reference sequence). There are 12 residues in the CDR3. The J segment lost 8 bases and the V segment lost 11 bases, leaving 7 bases of the junction unmatched. The CDR3: CACRGTGYEQFF. DNA for the CDR3: TGTGCCTGCCGCGGGACAGGGTATGAGCAGTTCTTC. The variable domain in full, completed from reference TRBV7-9 and TRBJ2-1, reads DTGVSQNPRHKITKRGQNVTFRCDPISEHNRLYWYRQTLGQGPEFLTYFQNEAQLEKSRLLSDRFSAERPKGSFSTLEIQRTEQGDSAMYLCACRGTGYEQFFGPGTRLTVL.

The rearrangement joins TRBV5-4 to TRBJ2-3; D might be TRBD1 or TRBD2, each matching 5 bases. The CDR3 is 17 residues long. V lost 0 bases and J lost 2, with 16 bases in between. Looked up from germline, CDR1 is SGHNT and CDR2 is YYREEE (reference sequence). The DNA for the CDR3 is TGTGCCAGCAGCTTGGGTTCCCGGGGCCGACTCACAGATACGCAGTATTTT. It translates to CASSLGSRGRLTDTQYF.

This clone was picked up a small number of times. The chain carries TRBV15 and TRBJ1-5; D unclear. Germline V lookup: CDR1 LNHNV, CDR2 YYDKDF (reference sequence). Trimming removed 2 bases at V and 3 bases at J, with 2 bases between. This CDR3 contains 12 residues. The CDR3 nucleotides read TGTGCCACCAGCAGATACAATCAGCCCCAGCATTTT. Its translation: CATSRYNQPQHF.

The V gene is TRBV5-5, the J gene TRBJ2-7; 8 nucleotides align to TRBD2. Germline V gene lookup returns CDR1 SGHKS and CDR2 YYEKEE (reference sequence). The ends lost 4 bases at V and 1 base at J; junction bases unmatched: 13. The CDR3 length is 17 residues. The CDR3 here is CASSLVGSGSVSYEQYF. CDR3 in DNA: TGTGCCAGCAGCCTGGTAGGAAGCGGGAGTGTGTCCTACGAGCAGTACTTC.

This chain connects TRBV7-3 to TRBJ2-1, with 7 bases that match TRBD1. Unmatched junction bases numbered 7, after V lost 2 bases and J lost 3 bases. The CDR3 has 16 amino acids. Germline CDR1 SGHTA, CDR2 FQGTGA. The CDR3 is CASSLVGQAFYNEQFF. The DNA of the CDR3 is TGTGCCAGCAGCTTAGTCGGACAGGCGTTCTACAATGAGCAGTTCTTC.

The rearrangement joins TRBV6-6 to TRBJ2-5; D tentatively reads TRBD1 or TRBD2 (6 bases each). The germline CDR1 and CDR2 sequences are MNHNY and SVGAGI (reference sequence). CDR3 length: 15 amino acids. V was shortened by 5 bases and J by 2 bases, with 15 bases between the two germline ends. The CDR3 nucleotides read TGTGCCAGCAGTACGGGGGACACTCTACAAGAGACCCAGTACTTC. It is translated as CASSTGDTLQETQYF.

V is TRBV7-9 and J is TRBJ2-3, with D perhaps TRBD2 (6 bases). V lost 7 bases and J 1 base, leaving 15 bases between the germline ends. Germline CDR1 SEHNR, CDR2 FQNEAQ (reference sequence). This CDR3 is 15 amino acids long. The CDR3 here is CASIARGGGTDTQYF. DNA of the CDR3: TGTGCCAGCATCGCGCGGGGCGGGGGCACAGATACGCAGTATTTT.

The rearrangement uses TRBV6-1 and TRBJ1-5; D may be TRBD1 (5 bases). V lost 3 bases and J 10 bases, leaving 16 bases between the germline ends. The CDR3 is 14 residues long. Germline V gene sequence: CDR1 MNHNS, CDR2 SASEGT. The CDR3: CASSDSGLTTPQHF. The CDR3, as DNA: TGTGCCAGCAGTGATTCGGGACTAACCACCCCCCAGCATTTT.

The chain recombines TRBV5-4 with TRBJ2-1, with 7 positions matching TRBD2. V gave up 0 bases and J gave up 7 bases; unmatched junction bases: 7. Germline V lookup: CDR1 SGHNT, CDR2 YYREEE (reference sequence). The CDR3 totals 15 residues. This chain's CDR3 is CASSLAVTGGNEQFF. The CDR3 DNA is TGTGCCAGCAGCTTGGCCGTGACGGGAGGAAATGAGCAGTTCTTC.

The rearrangement joins TRBV9 to TRBJ2-5, with 9 bases lining up with TRBD1. Germline V CDR1 and CDR2: SGDLS, YYNGEE. The junction had 5 bases not matched to a gene; V was cut back by 0 bases and J by 5 bases. The CDR3 covers 15 residues. In DNA, the CDR3 is TGTGCCAGCAGCGTAGAGGGACAGGGACGTGAGACCCAGTACTTC. Its translation is CASSVEGQGRETQYF.

This clone was counted a few times. The V gene is TRBV28, the J gene TRBJ1-2, with TRBD1 matching 8 bases. The CDR3 sequence is 14 residues long. From germline, CDR1 is MDHEN and CDR2 SYDVKM. V was clipped by 4 bases and J by 7 bases; unmatched bases: 8. The CDR3 is CASSYRQGATGYTF. The CDR3 DNA is TGTGCCAGCAGTTATCGGCAGGGGGCAACTGGCTACACCTTC.

About this clone: The sample carries other DNA sequences with the same CDR3. The chain employs TRBV19 and TRBJ1-1, with 9 bases matching TRBD1. V was clipped by 6 bases and J by 3 bases; unmatched bases: 2. The CDR3 covers 13 residues. Germline CDR1 and CDR2: LNHDA and SQIVND (reference sequence). The CDR3 loop reads CASRDRGHTEAFF. The DNA for the CDR3 is TGTGCCAGTAGGGACAGGGGCCACACTGAAGCTTTCTTT.